This is a list of T cell receptor beta chains from one sample in a study of cytomegalovirus exposure and HLA in healthy donors. Generated by immunoSEQ multiplex PCR, the TCRdb table keeps only in-frame clones and is missing some. The profile covers roughly 34,000 clones, with over 60% appearing a single time and around 10% taken by the ten largest. The sample comprised PBMCs. These receptors were collected from a man aged 35 to 55 in good health and CMV-seropositive. Each CDR3 is given without its conserved first and last residue. D genes are given only for firm matches.

V	J	D	CDR3
TRBV7-2	TRBJ2-5	TRBD1	ASSRPGTGMETQY
TRBV2	TRBJ2-5	-	ASSGGESRGTQY
TRBV19	TRBJ2-2	-	ASSARGANTGELF
TRBV28	TRBJ1-5	-	ASSLAGGDGGNQPQH
TRBV30	TRBJ2-7	-	AWSVRRRTYEQY
TRBV6-6	TRBJ2-4	-	ASPLGGENIQY
TRBV21-1	TRBJ1-5	-	ASSKGKVTGLGQPQH
TRBV7-3	TRBJ2-1	-	ASSLIGPGDNEQF
TRBV18	TRBJ2-7	TRBD1	ASSPPVRGTAYEQY
TRBV9	TRBJ1-1	TRBD1	ASSFSGTASTEAF
TRBV15	TRBJ2-1	TRBD2	ATARDYYNEQF
TRBV19	TRBJ2-1	TRBD2	ASTSGLASNEQF
TRBV5-6	TRBJ1-1	TRBD1	ASSPGQGRNTEAF
TRBV19	TRBJ2-2	-	ASTWDINTGELF
TRBV5-1	TRBJ2-5	TRBD1	ASSLEGARETQY
TRBV5-1	TRBJ2-2	TRBD1	ASSPRTGDTGELF
TRBV29-1	TRBJ1-2	TRBD1	SVPTGGGNYGYT
TRBV12-5	TRBJ2-1	TRBD1	ASGLRTGGEWYEQF
TRBV28	TRBJ2-2	TRBD2	ASRWRGTNTGELF
TRBV19	TRBJ2-7	TRBD2	ASSLQRGGSYEQY
TRBV6-5	TRBJ2-1	-	ASSFRAGNEQF
TRBV21-1	TRBJ2-7	-	ASSTPGLAGGRGSYEQY
TRBV19	TRBJ2-7	TRBD2	ASKRSGGNEQY
TRBV5-1	TRBJ1-4	-	ASSFATNEKLF
TRBV7-9	TRBJ2-6	TRBD1	ASSGGQGYSGANVLT
TRBV2	TRBJ2-2	-	ASSGHANTGELF
TRBV2	TRBJ2-1	TRBD2	ASSEAVAGGPDEQF
TRBV6-5	TRBJ2-4	-	ASSSRRRDNIQY
TRBV25-1	TRBJ2-1	TRBD1	ASSGDRGRYNEQF
TRBV9	TRBJ2-3	TRBD1	ASSAWDRPTDTQY
TRBV20-1	TRBJ1-1	TRBD1	SALGQGRAF
TRBV11-3	TRBJ1-5	-	ASSLGGGPQH
TRBV19	TRBJ1-1	TRBD1	ASKQGAKTEAF
TRBV2	TRBJ2-5	TRBD2	ASSKSGTSGGLQETQY
TRBV5-1	TRBJ2-2	TRBD2	ASRSLAQTGELF
TRBV6-1	TRBJ1-1	-	ASSEGAAPRTEAF